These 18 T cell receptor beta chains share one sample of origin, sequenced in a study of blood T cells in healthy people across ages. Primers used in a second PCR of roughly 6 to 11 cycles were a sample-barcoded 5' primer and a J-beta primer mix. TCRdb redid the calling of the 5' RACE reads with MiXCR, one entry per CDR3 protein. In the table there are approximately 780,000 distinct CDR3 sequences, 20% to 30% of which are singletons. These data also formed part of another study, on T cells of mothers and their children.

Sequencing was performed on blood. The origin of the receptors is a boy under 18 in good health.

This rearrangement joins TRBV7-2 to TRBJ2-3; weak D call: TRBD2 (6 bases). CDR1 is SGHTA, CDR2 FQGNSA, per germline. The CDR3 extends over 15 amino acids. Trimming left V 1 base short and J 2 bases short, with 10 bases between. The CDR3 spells CASSLGGENTDTQYF. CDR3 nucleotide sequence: TGTGCCAGCAGCTTAGGCGGGGAAAACACAGATACGCAGTATTTT.

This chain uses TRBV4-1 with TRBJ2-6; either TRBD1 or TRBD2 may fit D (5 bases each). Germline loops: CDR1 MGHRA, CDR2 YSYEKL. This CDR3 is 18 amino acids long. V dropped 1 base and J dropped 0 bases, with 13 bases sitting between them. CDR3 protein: CASSQVTGASSGANVLTF. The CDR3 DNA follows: TGCGCCAGCAGCCAAGTAACCGGGGCTTCCTCTGGGGCCAACGTCCTGACTTTC.

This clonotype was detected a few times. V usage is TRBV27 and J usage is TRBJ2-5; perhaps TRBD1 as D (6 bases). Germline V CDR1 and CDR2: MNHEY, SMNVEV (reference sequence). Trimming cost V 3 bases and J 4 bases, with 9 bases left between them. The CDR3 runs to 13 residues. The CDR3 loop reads CASSLWGPETQYF. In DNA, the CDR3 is TGTGCCAGCAGTTTGTGGGGGCCAGAGACCCAGTACTTC.

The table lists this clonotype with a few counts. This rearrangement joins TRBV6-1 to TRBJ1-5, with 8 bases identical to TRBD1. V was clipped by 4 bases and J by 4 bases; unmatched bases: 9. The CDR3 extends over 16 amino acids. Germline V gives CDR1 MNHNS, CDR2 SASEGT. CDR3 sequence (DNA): TGTGCCAGCAGTGCCCGCCCGGGACAGGTGAATCAGCCCCAGCATTTT. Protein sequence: CASSARPGQVNQPQHF.

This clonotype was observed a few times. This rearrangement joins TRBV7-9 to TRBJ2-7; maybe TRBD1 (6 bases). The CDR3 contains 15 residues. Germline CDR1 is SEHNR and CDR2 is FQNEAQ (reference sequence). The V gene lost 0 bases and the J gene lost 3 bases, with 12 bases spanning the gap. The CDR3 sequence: CASSLAMGARYEQYF. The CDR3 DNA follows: TGTGCCAGCAGCTTAGCGATGGGGGCGCGCTACGAGCAGTACTTC.

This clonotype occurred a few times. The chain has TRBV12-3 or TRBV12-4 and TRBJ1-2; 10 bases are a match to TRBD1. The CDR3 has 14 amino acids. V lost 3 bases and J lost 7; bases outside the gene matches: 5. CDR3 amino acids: CASSFGTGAGGYTF. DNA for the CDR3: TGTGCCAGCAGTTTCGGGACAGGGGCCGGTGGCTACACCTTC.

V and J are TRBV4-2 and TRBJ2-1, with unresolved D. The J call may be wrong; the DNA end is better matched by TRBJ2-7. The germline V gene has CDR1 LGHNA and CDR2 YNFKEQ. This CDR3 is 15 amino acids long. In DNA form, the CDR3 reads TGTGCCAGCAGCCAAGATTTGGTAGGTTCCTACGAGCAGTACTTC. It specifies CASSQDLVGSYEQYF.

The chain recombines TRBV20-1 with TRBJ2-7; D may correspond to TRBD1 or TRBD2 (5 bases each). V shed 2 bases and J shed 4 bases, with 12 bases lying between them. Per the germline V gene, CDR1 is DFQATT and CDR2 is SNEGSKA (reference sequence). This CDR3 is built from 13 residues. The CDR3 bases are TGCAGTGCTAGATCGGGGCAACCATACGAGCAGTACTTC. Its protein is CSARSGQPYEQYF.

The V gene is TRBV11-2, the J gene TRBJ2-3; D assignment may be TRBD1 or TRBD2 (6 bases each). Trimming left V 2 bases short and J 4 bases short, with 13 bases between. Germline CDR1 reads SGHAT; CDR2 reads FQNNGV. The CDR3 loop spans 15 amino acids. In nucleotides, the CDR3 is TGTGCCAGCAGCTTACTTGGGGGGCGGGCAGATACGCAGTATTTT. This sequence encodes CASSLLGGRADTQYF.

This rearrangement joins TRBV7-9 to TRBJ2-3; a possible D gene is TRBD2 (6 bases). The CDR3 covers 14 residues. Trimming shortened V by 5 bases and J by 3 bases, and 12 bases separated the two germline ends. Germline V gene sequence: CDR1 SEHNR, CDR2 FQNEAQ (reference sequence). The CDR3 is CASSLWTTTDTQYF. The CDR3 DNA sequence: TGTGCCAGCAGCCTTTGGACTACAACAGATACGCAGTATTTT.

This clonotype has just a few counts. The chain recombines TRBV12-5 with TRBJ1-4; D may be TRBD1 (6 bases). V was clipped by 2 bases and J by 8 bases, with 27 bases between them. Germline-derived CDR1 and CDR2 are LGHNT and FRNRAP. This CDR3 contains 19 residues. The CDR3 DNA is TGTGCTAGTGGTTTGTCCCAATTAATCGACAGGCGGACGATGGAAAAACTGTTTTTT. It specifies CASGLSQLIDRRTMEKLFF.

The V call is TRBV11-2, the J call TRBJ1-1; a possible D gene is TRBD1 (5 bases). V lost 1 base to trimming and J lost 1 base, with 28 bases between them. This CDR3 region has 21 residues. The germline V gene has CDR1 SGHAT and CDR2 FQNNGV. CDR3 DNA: TGTGCCAGCAGCTTAGTCCACGGGACGGCAAATGTAAAAGGATGGAACACTGAAGCTTTCTTT. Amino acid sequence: CASSLVHGTANVKGWNTEAFF.

This chain's CDR3 is CASSLTIWETQYF. The CDR3 DNA reads as TGCGCCAGCAGCTTGACCATTTGGGAGACCCAGTACTTC. The genes are TRBV5-1 and TRBJ2-5; D gene ambiguous. V lost 1 base to trimming and J lost 5 bases, with 9 bases between them. The CDR3 has 13 residues. Germline lookup yields CDR1 SGHRS and CDR2 YFSETQ.

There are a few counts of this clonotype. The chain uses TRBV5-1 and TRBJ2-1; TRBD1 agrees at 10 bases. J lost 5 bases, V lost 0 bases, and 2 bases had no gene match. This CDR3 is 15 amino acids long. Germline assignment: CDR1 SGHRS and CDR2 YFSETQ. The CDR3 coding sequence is TGCGCCAGCAGCTTGGGGGGACAGGGGAACAATGAGCAGTTCTTC. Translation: CASSLGGQGNNEQFF.

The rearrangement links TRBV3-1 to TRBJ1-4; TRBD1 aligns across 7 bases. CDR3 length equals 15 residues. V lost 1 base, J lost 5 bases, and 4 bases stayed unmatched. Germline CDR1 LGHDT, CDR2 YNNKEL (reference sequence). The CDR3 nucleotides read TGTGCCAGCAGCCAAGGGTACAGGGGAAATGAAAAACTGTTTTTT. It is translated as CASSQGYRGNEKLFF.

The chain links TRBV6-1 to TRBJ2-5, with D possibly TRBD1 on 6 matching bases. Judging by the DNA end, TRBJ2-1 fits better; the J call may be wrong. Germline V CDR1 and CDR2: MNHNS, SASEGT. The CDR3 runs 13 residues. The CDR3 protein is CASSEGRGTEQFF. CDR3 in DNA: TGTGCCAGCAGTGAAGGAAGGGGGACAGAGCAGTTCTTC.

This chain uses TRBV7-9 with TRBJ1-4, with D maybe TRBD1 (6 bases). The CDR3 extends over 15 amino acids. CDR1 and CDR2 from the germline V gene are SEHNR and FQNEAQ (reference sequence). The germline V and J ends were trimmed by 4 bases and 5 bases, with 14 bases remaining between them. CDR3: CASSSGPGTNEKLFF. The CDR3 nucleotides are TGTGCCAGCAGCTCCGGTCCCGGGACAAATGAAAAACTGTTTTTT.

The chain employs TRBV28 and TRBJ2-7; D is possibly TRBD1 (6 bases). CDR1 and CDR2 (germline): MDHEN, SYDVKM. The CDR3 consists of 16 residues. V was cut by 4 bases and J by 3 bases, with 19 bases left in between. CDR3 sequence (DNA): TGTGCCAGCAGTTCCGCCCAGGAAACAGGGAGCTACGAGCAGTACTTC. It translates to CASSSAQETGSYEQYF.